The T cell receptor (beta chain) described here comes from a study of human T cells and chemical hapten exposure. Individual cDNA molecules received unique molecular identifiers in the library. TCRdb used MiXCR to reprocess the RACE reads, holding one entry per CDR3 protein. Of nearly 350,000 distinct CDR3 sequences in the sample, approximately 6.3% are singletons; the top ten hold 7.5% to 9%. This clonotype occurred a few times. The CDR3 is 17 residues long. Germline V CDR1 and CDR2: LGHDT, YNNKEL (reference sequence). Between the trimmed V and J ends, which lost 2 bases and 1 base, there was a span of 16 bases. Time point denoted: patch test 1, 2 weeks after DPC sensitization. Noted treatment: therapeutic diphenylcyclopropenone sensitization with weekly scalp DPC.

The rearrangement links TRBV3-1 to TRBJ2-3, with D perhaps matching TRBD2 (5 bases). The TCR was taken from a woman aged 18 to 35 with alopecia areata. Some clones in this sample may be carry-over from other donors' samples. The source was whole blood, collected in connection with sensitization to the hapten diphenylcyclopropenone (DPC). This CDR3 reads CASSQPFQVEGTDTQYF. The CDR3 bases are TGTGCCAGCAGCCAACCATTCCAGGTGGAGGGCACAGATACGCAGTATTTT.